The 21 T cell receptor beta chains below all came from one sample that was sequenced in a study of blood T cell repertoires in COVID-19. Profiling relied on immunoSEQ multiplex PCR, and the TCRdb table lists in-frame clones only, not all of them. The table lists about 390,000 clones, 87% of them singletons. The sample was peripheral blood. These receptors were obtained from a woman aged 60 to 75 with COVID-19, enrolled during active disease.

V is TRBV9 and J is TRBJ1-1, with D possibly being TRBD1 (5 bases). In germline, CDR1 is SGDLS, CDR2 YYNGEE. Trimming pared 3 bases from V and 1 base from J, leaving 16 bases between. This CDR3 has 16 residues. The CDR3 sequence: CASSADGGLENTEAFF. CDR3 in DNA: TGTGCCAGCAGCGCCGACGGGGGACTAGAGAACACTGAAGCTTTCTTT.

This clone was picked up a small number of times. The rearrangement uses TRBV10-2 and TRBJ1-1; a possible D gene is TRBD1 (6 bases). Germline V gene data show CDR1 as WSHSY and CDR2 as SAAADI. The CDR3 loop spans 13 amino acids. V lost 3 bases, J lost 1 base, and 6 bases lay in between. The CDR3 protein is CASSEQGNTEAFF. CDR3 bases: TGCGCCAGCAGTGAACAGGGGAACACTGAAGCTTTCTTT.

The chain recombines TRBV6-1 with TRBJ2-1, with D maybe TRBD1 (6 bases). Between the trimmed V and J ends, which lost 0 bases and 1 base, there was a span of 19 bases. Germline V CDR1 and CDR2: MNHNS, SASEGT. The CDR3 runs to 19 residues. CDR3 amino acids: CASSEAGWSGALSYNEQFF. The DNA for the CDR3 is TGTGCCAGCAGTGAAGCAGGTTGGTCAGGGGCCTTATCCTACAATGAGCAGTTCTTC.

This chain connects TRBV10-1 to TRBJ2-7; maybe TRBD2 (5 bases). The germline gives CDR1 WNHNN, CDR2 SYGVQD (reference sequence). With 6 bases removed from V and 5 bases from J, the gap between germline ends came to 20 bases. This CDR3 is 15 amino acids long. The CDR3 region has the DNA TGCGCCAGCAGCCCTGCGGGTTCCCCTTTCGACGAGCAGTACTTC. This sequence encodes CASSPAGSPFDEQYF.

The chain employs TRBV5-1 and TRBJ2-5, with 8 bases lining up with TRBD1. The CDR3 has 14 amino acids. Per the germline V gene, CDR1 is SGHRS and CDR2 is YFSETQ. V lost 2 bases, J lost 5 bases, and 5 bases stayed unmatched. CDR3 amino acids: CASSFGQGGETQYF. Here the CDR3 DNA reads TGCGCCAGCAGCTTCGGACAGGGTGGGGAGACCCAGTACTTC.

The rearrangement joins TRBV27 to TRBJ2-5; 8 bases fit TRBD1. CDR3 size: 14 residues. Germline lookup yields CDR1 MNHEY and CDR2 SMNVEV (reference sequence). J lost 5 bases, V lost 5 bases, and 7 bases had no gene match. The CDR3 DNA reads TGTGCCAGCAGTCCAAGGACAGGGAGGGAGACCCAGTACTTC. It encodes CASSPRTGRETQYF.

Regarding this clone: The sample contains more than one DNA sequence encoding this CDR3. The rearrangement joins TRBV7-9 to TRBJ1-1; D call uncertain. This CDR3 spans 12 amino acids. In germline, CDR1 is SEHNR, CDR2 FQNEAQ (reference sequence). The ends were cut back, 6 bases at V and 6 bases at J, with 11 bases in the middle. Written as DNA, the CDR3 is TGTGCCAGCAGTCTTACGGGTCCTGAAGCTTTCTTT. It is translated as CASSLTGPEAFF.

In its sample, this clone was seen once. This chain joins TRBV5-1 and TRBJ2-5, with 12 bases aligning to TRBD2. Germline V gene sequence: CDR1 SGHRS, CDR2 YFSETQ. The CDR3 has 16 amino acids. The V and J ends lost 4 bases and 5 bases, in that order; junction bases with no gene match: 9. The chain's CDR3 is CASSNLAGGRLETQYF. As DNA, the CDR3 is TGCGCCAGCAGCAACCTAGCGGGGGGGCGGCTTGAGACCCAGTACTTC.

Worth noting for this clone: The identical CDR3 is also encoded by other nucleotide sequences in the sample. The CDR3 DNA is TGTGCCAGCAGCGTAACCCCCACAACAGCTAACTATGGCTACACCTTC. Residues: CASSVTPTTANYGYTF. The gene calls are TRBV9 and TRBJ1-2; the D is unclear. This CDR3 has 16 amino acids. V lost 1 base to trimming and J lost 0 bases, with 13 bases between them. Germline CDR1 and CDR2: SGDLS and YYNGEE.

This rearrangement joins TRBV5-8 to TRBJ2-3, with 8 bases aligning to TRBD2. The V and J ends lost 4 bases and 6 bases, in that order; junction bases with no gene match: 10. This CDR3 region has 15 residues. CDR1 is SGHTS and CDR2 is YDEGEE in the germline V gene. The CDR3 spells CASSLSLTSADTQYF. For the CDR3, the DNA is TGTGCCAGCAGCCTATCCCTGACTAGCGCGGATACGCAGTATTTT.

The gene calls are TRBV9 and TRBJ2-2; 8 bases agree with TRBD1. This CDR3 comprises 15 residues. Germline V lookup: CDR1 SGDLS, CDR2 YYNGEE. The V gene end was trimmed by 4 bases and the J gene end by 6 bases; junction bases not matched to a gene: 8. This CDR3 reads CASSLGTGGPGELFF. The CDR3 bases are TGTGCCAGCAGCCTCGGGACAGGAGGTCCCGGGGAGCTGTTTTTT.

J is TRBJ1-1 and V is TRBV28, with no clear D. The germline V gene has CDR1 MDHEN and CDR2 SYDVKM. The CDR3 has 14 amino acids. V was trimmed by 7 bases and J by 4 bases, leaving 16 bases between them. CDR3 DNA sequence: TGTGCCAGCACTTATGGCGGGGTTACCACTGAAGCTTTCTTT. This codes for CASTYGGVTTEAFF.

The chain joins TRBV5-5 to TRBJ1-2; the match to TRBD1 covers 8 bases. Germline V gene data show CDR1 as SGHKS and CDR2 as YYEKEE (reference sequence). Unmatched junction bases numbered 6, after V lost 1 base and J lost 1 base. The CDR3 is 16 residues long. The CDR3 loop reads CASSLRGGQGNYGYTF. DNA of the CDR3: TGTGCCAGCAGCTTGAGGGGTGGACAGGGTAACTATGGCTACACCTTC.

V is TRBV30 and J is TRBJ1-5; perhaps TRBD1 as D (5 bases). V lost 0 bases, J lost 2 bases, and 8 bases lay in between. This CDR3 region has 14 residues. Germline values: CDR1 GTSNPN, CDR2 SVGIG (reference sequence). CDR3 nucleotide sequence: TGTGCCTGGAGTGTCTGGGGGGGCAATCAGCCCCAGCATTTT. Encoded protein: CAWSVWGGNQPQHF.

This clone came up a few times. V gene TRBV7-9 combines with J gene TRBJ1-3; D not resolved. The germline V gene has CDR1 SEHNR and CDR2 FQNEAQ (reference sequence). V was trimmed by 1 base and J by 4 bases, leaving 8 bases between them. This CDR3 is built from 14 residues. Here the CDR3 DNA reads TGTGCCAGCAGCTTAGGCACAGTGGGAAACACCATATATTTT. Translation: CASSLGTVGNTIYF. Variable domain in full (rest from reference TRBV7-9 and TRBJ1-3): DTGVSQNPRHKITKRGQNVTFRCDPISEHNRLYWYRQTLGQGPEFLTYFQNEAQLEKSRLLSDRFSAERPKGSFSTLEIQRTEQGDSAMYLCASSLGTVGNTIYFGEGSWLTVV.

This clone was seen just once. This chain connects TRBV21-1 to TRBJ1-2. TRBV21-1 is termed a pseudogene. The CDR3 has 17 residues. DNA for the CDR3: TGTGCCAGCAGCAAAGGGGGAGGACGGAACACTGACTATGGCTACACCTTC. Encoded protein: CASSKGGGRNTDYGYTF.

The genes are TRBV7-9 and TRBJ1-4, with D unresolved. The CDR3 is made up of 13 amino acids. The germline V and J ends were trimmed by 3 bases and 7 bases, with 9 bases remaining between them. From germline, CDR1 is SEHNR and CDR2 FQNEAQ (reference sequence). The CDR3 DNA follows: TGTGCCAGCAGCTTGGCAGGTAGTGAAAAACTGTTTTTT. Translated: CASSLAGSEKLFF.

The chain employs TRBV15 and TRBJ2-3; 8 bases agree with TRBD1. The ends lost 5 bases at V and 2 bases at J; junction bases unmatched: 9. This CDR3 has 16 amino acids. The V gene's germline CDR1 is LNHNV and CDR2 YYDKDF (reference sequence). CDR3 bases: TGTGCCACCAGCGTCAGGGGGCGCGAAGACACAGATACGCAGTATTTT. It specifies CATSVRGREDTDTQYF.

The chain is built from TRBV5-1 and TRBJ1-2; TRBD1 matches at 8 bases. V dropped 4 bases and J dropped 5; count of bases not matched to a gene: 7. Germline V gene sequence: CDR1 SGHRS, CDR2 YFSETQ. The CDR3 consists of 14 residues. The CDR3: CASSMDRVRYGYTF. The CDR3 coding sequence is TGCGCCAGCAGCATGGACAGGGTGAGGTATGGCTACACCTTC.

V gene TRBV5-1 combines with J gene TRBJ1-6; no clear D gene. Trimming removed 2 bases from V and 9 bases from J, with 15 bases in between. CDR1 and CDR2 from the germline V gene are SGHRS and YFSETQ. The CDR3 has 15 residues. The CDR3 loop reads CASSLPTLSGSPLHF. As DNA, the CDR3 is TGCGCCAGCAGCTTACCGACCCTCTCGGGTTCACCCCTCCACTTT.

V gene TRBV6-6 combines with J gene TRBJ2-1; 15 bases agree with TRBD2. This CDR3 comprises 17 residues. V lost 5 bases to trimming and J lost 6 bases; unmatched junction nucleotides: 8. Germline assignment: CDR1 MNHNY and CDR2 SVGAGI (reference sequence). The CDR3 loop is CASSRTSGGAARNEQFF. The CDR3 bases are TGTGCCAGCAGTCGGACTAGCGGGGGGGCTGCCCGCAATGAGCAGTTCTTC.